This T cell receptor beta chain was sequenced during a study of Ad26.COV2.S vaccination and SARS-CoV-2 variants. The overall study: Ad26.COV2.S, an intramuscular injection, was given once or twice 56 days apart. The study's findings and limits: Vaccinees showed greater spike-specific TCR breadth than placebo recipients.

As regards this clone: The antigen remains undetermined.

Treatment given: roughly 18 received Ad26.COV2.S at low or high dose, single or two shots; about five received placebo; per-sample allocation not given. Collection of samples fell on day 63 after the first vaccine or placebo injection. Adults aged 18-55 years in Boston included the donor. Method: immunoSEQ multiplex PCR; TCRdb's copy keeps in-frame clones and lacks some. In the table there are about 480,000 clones, around 90% of which are singletons. This CDR3 contains 17 residues. The J segment lost 6 bases and the V segment lost 3 bases, leaving 13 bases of the junction unmatched. Germline V gives CDR1 SGHTA, CDR2 FQGNSA.

The sequence came from a person between 18 and 59 years old who received the Ad26.COV2.S COVID-19 vaccine or a placebo. The chain carries TRBV7-2 and TRBJ2-5; 10 bases fit TRBD1. The sample consisted of peripheral blood, taken in a trial of Ad26.COV2.S vaccine versus placebo. The CDR3 loop is CASSLSLAGQGIQTQYF. In nucleotides, the CDR3 is TGTGCCAGCAGCTTGTCCCTCGCGGGACAGGGGATACAGACCCAGTACTTC.